The T cell receptor beta chain described here comes from a study of cytomegalovirus exposure and HLA in healthy donors. Overall study results and limits: Researchers reported in a later analysis that common viral pathogens appeared linked to several top clusters. Productive rates of about 87% or about 30% were seen for most TCR beta V segments in an earlier analysis.

Likely unrecorded immune exposures existed in these nominally healthy donors. Trimming cost V 5 bases and J 5 bases; bases outside gene matches: 11. Germline lookup yields CDR1 SGHVS and CDR2 FNYEAQ. CDR3 length: 16 amino acids. In regard to this clone: The antigen is not known.

The PCR contained 60 Vbeta and 13 Jbeta primers. Sequencing was performed with immunoSEQ multiplex PCR; in TCRdb, only in-frame clones are kept and a portion is missing. The sample yields about 150,000 clones, around 79% seen once. Material: PBMCs. The rearrangement uses TRBV7-6 and TRBJ2-5; 10 nucleotides match TRBD2. The source of this sequence is a man aged 25 to 40 in good health and CMV-seropositive. The CDR3 loop reads CASSQGQAGGRETQYF. CDR3 coding DNA: TGTGCCAGCAGCCAAGGGCAAGCGGGGGGGAGGGAGACCCAGTACTTC.